Presented here are 20 T cell receptor beta chains from one specimen sequenced in a study of blood T cell repertoires in COVID-19. Clones were read by immunoSEQ multiplex PCR, and TCRdb kept only the in-frame ones, dropping some. The sample consists of more than 350,000 clones, 89% of them appearing once. The sequenced sample was peripheral blood. These receptors were taken from a woman aged 25 to 39 with COVID-19, enrolled during active disease.

The chain has TRBV19 and TRBJ2-5, with unresolved D. CDR3 length equals 13 residues. Germline values: CDR1 LNHDA, CDR2 SQIVND (reference sequence). V was clipped by 5 bases and J by 1 base, with 8 bases between them. The CDR3, as DNA: TGTGCCAGTAGTTGGGCCCTCCAAGAGACCCAGTACTTC. Encoded protein: CASSWALQETQYF.

The rearrangement links TRBV23-1 to TRBJ1-2, with D possibly TRBD1 on 6 matching bases. TRBV23-1 is assigned to the ORF class and has an uncertain function. Trimming took 0 bases from V and 3 from J, leaving 23 bases between them. The length of the CDR3 is 19 residues. The CDR3 here is CASSQSRQVPHRSYYGYTF. For the CDR3, the DNA is TGCGCCAGCAGTCAATCGAGACAGGTGCCCCACCGCAGTTACTATGGCTACACCTTC.

The genes are TRBV6-5 and TRBJ1-2; D might be TRBD1 (5 bases). The germline V gene encodes CDR1 MNHEY and CDR2 SVGAGI. This CDR3 has 11 amino acids. With 9 bases removed from V and 6 bases from J, the gap between germline ends came to 11 bases. CDR3 sequence: CASQGWDGYTF. CDR3 DNA sequence: TGTGCCAGTCAGGGATGGGATGGCTACACCTTC.

CDR3 coding DNA: TGTGCCATCAGGACTAACAATGCCTACGAGCAGTACGTC. Translating gives CAIRTNNAYEQYV. This sequence joins TRBV10-3 and TRBJ2-7, with D possibly matching TRBD2 (5 bases). This CDR3 spans 13 amino acids. Germline V gene data show CDR1 as ENHRY and CDR2 as SYGVKD. V lost 6 bases and J 2 bases, leaving 11 bases between the germline ends.

This clone was seen just once. The chain joins TRBV29-1 to TRBJ2-2; maybe TRBD1 (6 bases). Trimming stripped 7 bases from V and 5 bases from J, with 14 bases between. The CDR3 has 13 residues. Germline V gene sequence: CDR1 SQVTM, CDR2 ANQGSEA. CDR3 region: CSARKTGTGELFF. CDR3 DNA sequence: TGCAGCGCTCGTAAGACAGGAACCGGGGAGCTGTTTTTT.

A single count supports this clone. The chain is built from TRBV3-1 (or the pseudogene TRBV3-2) and TRBJ2-7; possible D gene TRBD1, 6 bases. Trimming cost V 2 bases and J 0 bases, with 17 bases left between them. Germline V gene data show CDR1 as LGHDT and CDR2 as YNNKEL (reference sequence). This CDR3 has 17 amino acids. The DNA of the CDR3 is TGTGCCAGCAGCCAACCTGGACAGCCTCTAAGCTCCTACGAGCAGTACTTC. Translation: CASSQPGQPLSSYEQYF.

The chain carries TRBV19 and TRBJ1-2; the D gene is possibly TRBD1 (5 bases). Germline CDR1 and CDR2: LNHDA and SQIVND (reference sequence). V was cut by 1 base and J by 6 bases, with 9 bases left in between. CDR3 length equals 13 residues. CDR3 sequence reads: CASSIVARDGYTF. The CDR3 DNA reads as TGTGCCAGTAGTATAGTTGCCAGGGATGGCTACACCTTC.

The chain is built from TRBV11-3 and TRBJ2-1; 12 nucleotides match TRBD2. With 4 bases clipped from V and 8 bases from J, the junction kept 6 bases outside the gene matches. CDR3 length: 15 residues. CDR1 and CDR2 from the germline V gene are SGHNT and YENEEA. Here the CDR3 reads CASSSPSGRADEQFF. In DNA form, the CDR3 reads TGTGCCAGCAGCTCCCCTAGCGGGAGGGCCGATGAGCAGTTCTTC.

The chain carries TRBV7-2 and TRBJ1-1; possible D gene TRBD1, 5 bases. The V gene's germline CDR1 is SGHTA and CDR2 FQGNSA. V dropped 1 base and J dropped 10 bases, with 22 bases sitting between them. The CDR3 runs to 16 residues. The DNA for the CDR3 is TGTGCCAGCAGCTTAGTTGGGGCCCCCCAGCCCGATATAGCTTTCTTT. Amino acids: CASSLVGAPQPDIAFF.

This chain joins TRBV18 and TRBJ1-3; D gene ambiguous. The ends were cut back, 5 bases at V and 0 bases at J, with 23 bases in the middle. The CDR3 sequence is 19 residues long. The germline V gene has CDR1 KGHSH and CDR2 LQKENI. The CDR3 region has the DNA TGTGCCAGCTCAGTCTCCAGGAACTCCGGTGGCCTCTCTGGAAACACCATATATTTT. Protein: CASSVSRNSGGLSGNTIYF.

The V gene is TRBV12-3 or TRBV12-4, the J gene TRBJ2-2; a weak D match, TRBD1 (6 bases). The CDR3 has 13 residues. The germline V and J ends were trimmed by 5 bases and 5 bases, with 9 bases remaining between them. The CDR3 sequence: CASSTRGTGELFF. In DNA, the CDR3 is TGTGCCAGCAGTACCAGGGGTACCGGGGAGCTGTTTTTT.

The chain is built from TRBV27 and TRBJ2-5, with no clear D. Germline V CDR1 and CDR2: MNHEY, SMNVEV (reference sequence). V was shortened by 8 bases and J by 5 bases, with 9 bases between the two germline ends. The CDR3 loop spans 11 amino acids. The CDR3 sequence: CASGPQETQYF. The CDR3 region has the DNA TGTGCCAGCGGCCCCCAGGAGACCCAGTACTTC.

This clone was seen a few times. The chain has TRBV6-5 and TRBJ2-2; D unclear. The CDR3 has 14 residues. CDR1 and CDR2 (germline): MNHEY, SVGAGI. Trimming cost V 0 bases and J 6 bases, with 8 bases left between them. CDR3 sequence reads: CASSYSVSPGELFF. The DNA of the CDR3 is TGTGCCAGCAGTTACTCCGTGAGCCCCGGGGAGCTGTTTTTT.

The rearrangement joins TRBV10-1 to TRBJ1-2, with no clear D. The CDR3 runs 12 residues. The germline V gene encodes CDR1 WNHNN and CDR2 SYGVQD (reference sequence). The ends were cut back, 6 bases at V and 8 bases at J, with 13 bases in the middle. CDR3 nucleotide sequence: TGCGCCAGCAGAAAGGGTGGAGGAGGCTACACCTTC. Its translation: CASRKGGGGYTF.

V gene TRBV19 combines with J gene TRBJ2-1; 7 bases are shared with TRBD2. In germline, CDR1 is LNHDA, CDR2 SQIVND (reference sequence). The CDR3 runs to 17 residues. V trimming: 5 bases; J trimming: 7 bases; junction bases outside the gene matches: 17. CDR3 protein: CASSPRGGSGMGNEQFF. In nucleotides, the CDR3 is TGTGCCAGTAGTCCCCGAGGCGGGAGTGGGATGGGAAATGAGCAGTTCTTC.

The CDR3 loop is CASNSGEAGADEQYF. CDR3 nucleotides: TGTGCCAGCAACTCGGGGGAGGCGGGGGCCGACGAGCAGTACTTC. The gene calls are TRBV6-5 and TRBJ2-7, with D possibly matching TRBD2 (7 bases). The CDR3 length is 15 residues. V was cut by 7 bases and J by 5 bases, with 21 bases left in between. Germline-derived CDR1 and CDR2 are MNHEY and SVGAGI.

This clone came up once. The gene calls are TRBV3-1 (or the pseudogene TRBV3-2) and TRBJ2-2, with a possible D match to TRBD1 (6 bases). V lost 2 bases and J lost 5, with 9 bases in between. The CDR3 is 14 amino acids. Germline CDR1 LGHDT, CDR2 YNNKEL (reference sequence). For the CDR3, the DNA is TGTGCCAGCAGCCAAATGGGGGCAACCGGGGAGCTGTTTTTT. It is translated as CASSQMGATGELFF.

The chain carries TRBV6-5 and TRBJ2-2, with D hard to call. The CDR3 covers 14 residues. Trimming removed 8 bases from V and 6 bases from J, with 16 bases in between. CDR1 is MNHEY and CDR2 is SVGAGI in the germline V gene. The CDR3 sequence: CASRSLPTSGELFF. CDR3 nucleotides: TGTGCCAGCCGGTCCCTTCCCACCTCCGGGGAGCTGTTTTTT.

V and J are TRBV3-1 (or the pseudogene TRBV3-2) and TRBJ1-3; TRBD1 might be the D (6 bases). CDR1 and CDR2 (germline): LGHDT, YNNKEL (reference sequence). This CDR3 spans 17 amino acids. Trimming removed 4 bases from V and 0 bases from J, with 16 bases in between. This chain's CDR3 is CASSPVTGAISGNTIYF. The CDR3 nucleotides read TGTGCCAGCAGCCCCGTGACAGGCGCCATCTCTGGAAACACCATATATTTT.

The V call is TRBV18, the J call TRBJ1-2; D ambiguous. CDR1 KGHSH and CDR2 LQKENI come from the germline V gene. Trimming left V 3 bases short and J 0 bases short, with 14 bases between. The CDR3 spans 16 residues. Written as DNA, the CDR3 is TGTGCCAGCTCACCTCCTCGAGACGGAGCTAACTATGGCTACACCTTC. Protein product: CASSPPRDGANYGYTF.